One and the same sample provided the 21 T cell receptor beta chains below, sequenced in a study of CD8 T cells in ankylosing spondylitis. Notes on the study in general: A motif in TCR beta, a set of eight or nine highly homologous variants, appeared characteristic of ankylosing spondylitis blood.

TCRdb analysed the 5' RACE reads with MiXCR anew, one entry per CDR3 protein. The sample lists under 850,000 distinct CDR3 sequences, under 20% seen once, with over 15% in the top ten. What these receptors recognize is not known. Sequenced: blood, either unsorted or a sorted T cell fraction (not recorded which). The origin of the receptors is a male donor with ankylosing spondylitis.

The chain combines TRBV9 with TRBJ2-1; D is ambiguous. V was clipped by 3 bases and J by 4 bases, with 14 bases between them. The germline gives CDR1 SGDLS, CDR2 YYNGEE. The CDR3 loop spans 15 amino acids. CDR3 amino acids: CASSEVGSLYNEQFF. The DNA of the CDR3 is TGTGCCAGCAGCGAAGTAGGGTCCCTGTACAATGAGCAGTTCTTC.

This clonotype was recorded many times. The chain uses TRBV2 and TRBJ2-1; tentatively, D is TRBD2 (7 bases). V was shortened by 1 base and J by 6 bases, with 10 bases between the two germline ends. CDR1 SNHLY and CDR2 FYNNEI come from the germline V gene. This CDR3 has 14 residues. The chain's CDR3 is CASSEEGGRNEQFF. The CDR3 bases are TGTGCCAGCAGTGAAGAGGGGGGGCGCAATGAGCAGTTCTTC.

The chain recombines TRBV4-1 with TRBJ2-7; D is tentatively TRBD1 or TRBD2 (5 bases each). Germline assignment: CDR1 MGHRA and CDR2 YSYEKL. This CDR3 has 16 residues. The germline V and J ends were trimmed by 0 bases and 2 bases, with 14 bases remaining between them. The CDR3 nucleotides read TGCGCCAGCAGCCAAGAAATCTGGGTGGGGGCCTACGAGCAGTACTTC. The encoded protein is CASSQEIWVGAYEQYF.

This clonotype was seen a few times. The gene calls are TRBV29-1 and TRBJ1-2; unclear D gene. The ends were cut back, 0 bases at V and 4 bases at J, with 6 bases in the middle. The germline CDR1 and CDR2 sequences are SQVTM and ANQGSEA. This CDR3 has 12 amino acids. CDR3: CSVEETSYGYTF. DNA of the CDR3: TGCAGCGTTGAAGAGACCAGCTATGGCTACACCTTC.

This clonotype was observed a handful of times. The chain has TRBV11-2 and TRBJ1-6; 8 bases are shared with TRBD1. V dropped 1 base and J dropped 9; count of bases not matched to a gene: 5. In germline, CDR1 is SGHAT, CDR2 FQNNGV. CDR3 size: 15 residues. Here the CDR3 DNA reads TGTGCCAGCAGCTTAGGTGGACAGGGCGCTTCACCCCTCCACTTT. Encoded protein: CASSLGGQGASPLHF. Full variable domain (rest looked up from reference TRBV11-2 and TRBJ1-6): EAGVAQSPRYKIIEKRQSVAFWCNPISGHATLYWYQQILGQGPKLLIQFQNNGVVDDSQLPKDRFSAERLKGVDSTLKIQPAKLEDSAVYLCASSLGGQGASPLHFGNGTRLTVT.

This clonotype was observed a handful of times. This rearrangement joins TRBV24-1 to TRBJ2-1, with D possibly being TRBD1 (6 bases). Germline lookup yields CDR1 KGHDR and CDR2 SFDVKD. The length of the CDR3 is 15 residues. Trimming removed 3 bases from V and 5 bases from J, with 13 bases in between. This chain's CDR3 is CATSDPARTDNEQFF. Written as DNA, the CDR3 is TGTGCCACCAGTGATCCGGCCCGGACAGACAATGAGCAGTTCTTC.

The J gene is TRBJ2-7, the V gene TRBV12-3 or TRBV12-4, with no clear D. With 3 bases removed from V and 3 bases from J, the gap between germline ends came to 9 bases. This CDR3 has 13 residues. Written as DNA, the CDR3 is TGTGCCAGCAGTTTCAGTGTAGACTACGAGCAGTACTTC. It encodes CASSFSVDYEQYF.

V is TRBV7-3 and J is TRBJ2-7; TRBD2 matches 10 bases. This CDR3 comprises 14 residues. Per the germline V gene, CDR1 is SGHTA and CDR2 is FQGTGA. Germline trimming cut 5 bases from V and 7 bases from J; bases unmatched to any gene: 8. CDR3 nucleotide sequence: TGTGCCAGCAGCATCACTAGCGGGGTTGCTGAGCAGTACTTC. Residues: CASSITSGVAEQYF.

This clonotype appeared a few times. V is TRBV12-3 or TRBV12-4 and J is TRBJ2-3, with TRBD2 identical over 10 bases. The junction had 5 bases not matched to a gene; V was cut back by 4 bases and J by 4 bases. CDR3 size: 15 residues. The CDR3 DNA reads TGTGCCAGCAGTTCCTCTAGCGGGGGCGCAGATACGCAGTATTTT. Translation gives CASSSSSGGADTQYF.

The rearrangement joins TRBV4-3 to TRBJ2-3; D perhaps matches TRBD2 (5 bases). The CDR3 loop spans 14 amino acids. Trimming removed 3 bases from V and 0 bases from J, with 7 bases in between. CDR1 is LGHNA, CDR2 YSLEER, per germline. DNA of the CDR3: TGCGCCAGCAGCCATGGGGAGAGCACAGATACGCAGTATTTT. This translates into CASSHGESTDTQYF.

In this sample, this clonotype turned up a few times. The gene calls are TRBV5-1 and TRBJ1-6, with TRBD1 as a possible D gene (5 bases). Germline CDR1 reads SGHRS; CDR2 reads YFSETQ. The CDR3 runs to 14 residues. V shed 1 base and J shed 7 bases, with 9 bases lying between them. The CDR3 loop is CASSLFAGNSPLHF. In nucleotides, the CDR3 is TGCGCCAGCAGCTTGTTCGCAGGGAATTCACCCCTCCACTTT.

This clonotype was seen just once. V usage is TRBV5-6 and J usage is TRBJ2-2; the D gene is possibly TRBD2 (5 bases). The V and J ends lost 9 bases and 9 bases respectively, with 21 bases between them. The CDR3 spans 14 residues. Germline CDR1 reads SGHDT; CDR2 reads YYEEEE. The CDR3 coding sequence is TGTGCCATCGGCCCCGGGGAGCACAGCTGGGAGCTGTTTTTT. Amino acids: CAIGPGEHSWELFF.

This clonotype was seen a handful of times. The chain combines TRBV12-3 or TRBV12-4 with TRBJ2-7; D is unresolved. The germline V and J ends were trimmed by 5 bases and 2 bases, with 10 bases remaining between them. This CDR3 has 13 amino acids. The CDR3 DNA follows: TGTGCCAGCAGTGGGTATGGAGCCTACGAGCAGTACTTC. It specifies CASSGYGAYEQYF.

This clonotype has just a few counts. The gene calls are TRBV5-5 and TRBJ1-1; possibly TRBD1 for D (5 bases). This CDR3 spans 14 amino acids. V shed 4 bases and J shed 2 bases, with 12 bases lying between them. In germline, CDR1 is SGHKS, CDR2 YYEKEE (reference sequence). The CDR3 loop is CASSRGRPNTEAFF. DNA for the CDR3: TGTGCCAGCAGCAGGGGCAGACCCAACACTGAAGCTTTCTTT.

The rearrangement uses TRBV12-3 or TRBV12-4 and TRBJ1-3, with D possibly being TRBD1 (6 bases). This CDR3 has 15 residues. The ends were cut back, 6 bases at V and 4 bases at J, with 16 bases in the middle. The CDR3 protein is CASRLSGTRGNTIYF. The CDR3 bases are TGTGCCAGCAGACTCTCTGGGACAAGAGGAAACACCATATATTTT.

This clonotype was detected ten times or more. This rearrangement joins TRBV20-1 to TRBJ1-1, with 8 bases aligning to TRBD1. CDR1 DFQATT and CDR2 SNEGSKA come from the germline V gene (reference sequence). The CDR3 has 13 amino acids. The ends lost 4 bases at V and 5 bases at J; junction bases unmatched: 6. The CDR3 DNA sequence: TGCAGTGCTAACCCGACAGGGGTAACTGAAGCTTTCTTT. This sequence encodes CSANPTGVTEAFF.

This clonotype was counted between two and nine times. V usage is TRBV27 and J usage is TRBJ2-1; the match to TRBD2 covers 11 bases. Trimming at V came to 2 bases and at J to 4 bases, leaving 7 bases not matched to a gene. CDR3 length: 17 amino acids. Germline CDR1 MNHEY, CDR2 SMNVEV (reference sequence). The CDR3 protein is CASSLIGTSGLYNEQFF. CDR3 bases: TGTGCCAGCAGTTTAATCGGGACTAGCGGTCTATACAATGAGCAGTTCTTC.

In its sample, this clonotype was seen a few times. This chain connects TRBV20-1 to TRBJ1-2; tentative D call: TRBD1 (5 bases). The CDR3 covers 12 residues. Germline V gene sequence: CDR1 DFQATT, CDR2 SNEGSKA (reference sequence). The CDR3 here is CNAAGGGHGYTF. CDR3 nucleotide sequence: TGCAACGCGGCCGGGGGGGGACATGGCTACACCTTC.

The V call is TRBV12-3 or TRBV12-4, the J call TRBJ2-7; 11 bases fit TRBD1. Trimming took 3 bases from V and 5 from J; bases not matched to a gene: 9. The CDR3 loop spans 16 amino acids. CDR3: CASSFGGTGGFDEQYF. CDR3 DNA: TGTGCCAGCAGTTTTGGTGGGACAGGGGGGTTTGACGAGCAGTACTTC.

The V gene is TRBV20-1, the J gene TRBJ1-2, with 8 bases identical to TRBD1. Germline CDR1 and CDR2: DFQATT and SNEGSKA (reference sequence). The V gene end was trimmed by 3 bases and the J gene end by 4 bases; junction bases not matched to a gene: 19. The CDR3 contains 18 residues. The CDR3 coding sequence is TGCAGTGCTAGGGACGGACAGGGAGAATTTAGACAGGTCTATGGCTACACCTTC. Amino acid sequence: CSARDGQGEFRQVYGYTF.

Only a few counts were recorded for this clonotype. CDR3 in DNA: TGTGCCAGCAGCGATAAGACTAGCGGGAGTCTCTACGAGCAGTACTTC. Translation gives CASSDKTSGSLYEQYF. The chain is built from TRBV5-4 and TRBJ2-7, with 12 bases lining up with TRBD2. Germline V gene data show CDR1 as SGHNT and CDR2 as YYREEE (reference sequence). CDR3 size: 16 residues. V dropped 4 bases and J dropped 3; count of bases not matched to a gene: 8.